The 19 T cell receptor beta chains below come from one sample, sequenced in a study of T cells after yellow fever vaccination. TCRdb ran MiXCR on the 5' RACE reads and lists one entry per CDR3 protein. The data show under 200,000 distinct CDR3 sequences, approximately 9.9% seen once. The specimen comprised CD8+ T cells sorted from PBMCs, sampled 15 days after the yellow fever booster vaccination. These receptors were obtained from a man aged 18 to 30 who received the YFV17D yellow fever vaccine.

This clonotype was seen a few times. This sequence joins TRBV12-3 or TRBV12-4 and TRBJ2-1; a weak D match, TRBD2 (5 bases). Trimming removed 0 bases from V and 4 bases from J, with 7 bases in between. The CDR3 loop spans 14 amino acids. The CDR3 sequence is CASSLAGIYNEQFF. In DNA, the CDR3 is TGTGCCAGCAGTTTAGCCGGGATATACAATGAGCAGTTCTTC.

This sequence joins TRBV4-1 and TRBJ2-1; 9 nucleotides agree with TRBD1. V gave up 3 bases and J gave up 5 bases; unmatched junction bases: 5. The CDR3 loop spans 15 amino acids. Germline V gene lookup returns CDR1 MGHRA and CDR2 YSYEKL. CDR3 coding DNA: TGCGCCAGCAGCCATCCGGGACAGGGAAACAATGAGCAGTTCTTC. Protein product: CASSHPGQGNNEQFF.

This clonotype was counted between two and nine times. The rearrangement uses TRBV5-1 and TRBJ2-3, with 10 bases matching TRBD2. Germline V CDR1 and CDR2: SGHRS, YFSETQ. The CDR3 consists of 14 residues. The V and J ends lost 4 bases and 5 bases, in that order; junction bases with no gene match: 4. The CDR3 reads CASSNSGGIDTQYF. Written as DNA, the CDR3 is TGCGCCAGCAGCAATAGCGGGGGGATAGATACGCAGTATTTT.

This clonotype was counted only a few times. The chain carries TRBV6-5 and TRBJ1-3, with a possible D match to TRBD1 (6 bases). Germline lookup yields CDR1 MNHEY and CDR2 SVGAGI. The V gene lost 1 base and the J gene lost 3 bases, with 10 bases spanning the gap. The CDR3 covers 15 residues. This CDR3 reads CASSYLGGIGNTIYF. CDR3 sequence (DNA): TGTGCCAGCAGTTACTTAGGGGGGATTGGAAACACCATATATTTT.

The CDR3 protein is CASSLEGSGGGYTF. In DNA form, the CDR3 reads TGTGCCAGCAGTTTAGAGGGTTCAGGGGGCGGCTACACCTTC. This chain joins TRBV12-3 or TRBV12-4 and TRBJ1-2, with TRBD1 matching over 8 bases. The V gene end was trimmed by 1 base and the J gene end by 8 bases; junction bases not matched to a gene: 6. The CDR3 length is 14 residues.

There are a few counts of this clonotype. The genes are TRBV27 and TRBJ2-1, with TRBD2 matching 10 bases. This CDR3 region has 15 residues. Germline lookup yields CDR1 MNHEY and CDR2 SMNVEV (reference sequence). J lost 6 bases, V lost 4 bases, and 6 bases had no gene match. DNA of the CDR3: TGTGCCAGCAGTTCCCTAGCGGGGGTGTTCAATGAGCAGTTCTTC. Translating it yields CASSSLAGVFNEQFF.

The chain recombines TRBV4-1 with TRBJ2-1; 7 nucleotides line up with TRBD2. Germline assignment: CDR1 MGHRA and CDR2 YSYEKL. The trim removed 4 bases at V and 0 bases at J, leaving 6 bases unmatched. CDR3 length equals 16 residues. The CDR3, as DNA: TGCGCCAGCAGCCCACTGGGGGGGAGCTCCTACAATGAGCAGTTCTTC. Translated, it gives CASSPLGGSSYNEQFF.

This clonotype came up a few times. The chain links TRBV29-1 to TRBJ2-1; 12 bases map to TRBD2. Trimming at V came to 3 bases and at J to 4 bases, leaving 4 bases not matched to a gene. Germline CDR1 SQVTM, CDR2 ANQGSEA. The CDR3 contains 15 residues. The CDR3 region is CSVEETSGGYNEQFF. CDR3 nucleotide sequence: TGCAGCGTTGAGGAAACTAGCGGGGGGTACAATGAGCAGTTCTTC.

This clonotype came up a few times. V is TRBV10-2 and J is TRBJ2-3, with D perhaps TRBD1 (6 bases). Deletions cut 1 base from V and 3 bases from J, with 11 bases between. Looked up from germline, CDR1 is WSHSY and CDR2 is SAAADI. The CDR3 is 15 residues long. DNA of the CDR3: TGCGCCAGCAGTGAGTTCTGGCAGGGGACAGATACGCAGTATTTT. Translating it yields CASSEFWQGTDTQYF.

This rearrangement joins TRBV7-9 to TRBJ1-6, with 7 bases lining up with TRBD1. In germline, CDR1 is SEHNR, CDR2 FQNEAQ (reference sequence). CDR3 length equals 15 residues. V trimming: 5 bases; J trimming: 9 bases; junction bases outside the gene matches: 10. Here the CDR3 DNA reads TGTGCCAGCAGCCCAGGGGGGGGTGGTGTTTCACCCCTCCACTTT. This encodes CASSPGGGGVSPLHF.

This clonotype was observed a handful of times. In nucleotides, the CDR3 is TGCAGCGTTGAGGACAGTAGGACCGGGGAGCTGTTTTTT. Translating it yields CSVEDSRTGELFF. V is TRBV29-1 and J is TRBJ2-2, with TRBD1 as a possible D gene (6 bases). Germline values: CDR1 SQVTM, CDR2 ANQGSEA. V lost 3 bases, J lost 5 bases, and 10 bases lay in between. The CDR3 sequence is 13 residues long.

Many counts were recorded for this clonotype. V is TRBV5-1 and J is TRBJ2-7; 8 nucleotides match TRBD1. The ends lost 3 bases at V and 3 bases at J; junction bases unmatched: 2. Germline V CDR1 and CDR2: SGHRS, YFSETQ. The CDR3 totals 13 residues. The chain's CDR3 is CASSSGQGYEQYV. Here the CDR3 DNA reads TGCGCCAGCAGCTCCGGACAGGGCTACGAGCAGTACGTC.

This clonotype has just a few counts. The CDR3 reads CASSPTRTANYGYTF. The CDR3 bases are TGTGCCAGCAGCCCGACTCGGACAGCTAACTATGGCTACACCTTC. The V and J genes are TRBV4-2 and TRBJ1-2; D might be TRBD1 (6 bases). Germline CDR1 reads LGHNA; CDR2 reads YNFKEQ. Trimming took 4 bases from V and 0 from J, leaving 12 bases between them. The CDR3 extends over 15 amino acids.

This clonotype was detected many times. The rearrangement joins TRBV20-1 to TRBJ2-5, with 12 bases aligning to TRBD2. The V and J ends lost 3 bases and 1 base, in that order; junction bases with no gene match: 0. CDR1 is DFQATT and CDR2 is SNEGSKA in the germline V gene (reference sequence). The CDR3 extends over 14 amino acids. The CDR3 protein is CSARTSGGQETQYF. Written as DNA, the CDR3 is TGCAGTGCTAGGACTAGCGGGGGCCAAGAGACCCAGTACTTC.

The rearrangement links TRBV6-2 or TRBV6-3 to TRBJ2-1; maybe TRBD2 (5 bases). This CDR3 is 14 amino acids long. The germline gives CDR1 MNHEY, CDR2 SVGEGT. Trimming pared 1 base from V and 8 bases from J, leaving 12 bases between. CDR3 region: CASSYLGSGDEQFF. The CDR3 bases are TGTGCCAGCAGTTACTTGGGGAGCGGAGATGAGCAGTTCTTC.

This clonotype occurred a few times. The rearrangement links TRBV27 to TRBJ1-1; 8 bases fit TRBD1. Per the germline V gene, CDR1 is MNHEY and CDR2 is SMNVEV (reference sequence). V lost 3 bases and J lost 4; bases outside the gene matches: 4. This CDR3 is built from 14 residues. The CDR3, as DNA: TGTGCCAGCAGTTTCGCAACAGGGGGCACTGAAGCTTTCTTT. Its protein product is CASSFATGGTEAFF.

This chain joins TRBV28 and TRBJ2-5; D is possibly TRBD2 (6 bases). Germline CDR1 and CDR2: MDHEN and SYDVKM. This CDR3 has 20 amino acids. V was cut by 8 bases and J by 5 bases, with 36 bases left in between. The CDR3, as DNA: TGTGCCAGCTCGTTTATCCACGGAGCGGGCAGTGTATACCCTTTGGAGACCCAGTACTTC. Translation: CASSFIHGAGSVYPLETQYF.

This clonotype has a count of ten or more. The chain is built from TRBV5-1 and TRBJ1-1; TRBD1 matches 7 bases. The germline CDR1 and CDR2 sequences are SGHRS and YFSETQ. Germline trimming cut 1 base from V and 2 bases from J; bases unmatched to any gene: 5. The CDR3 is 15 residues long. CDR3 DNA sequence: TGCGCCAGCAGCTTGCCGGGACAGCCCAACACTGAAGCTTTCTTT. Translated, it gives CASSLPGQPNTEAFF.

This clonotype has just a few counts. The chain is built from TRBV2 and TRBJ2-5, with D possibly matching TRBD1 (5 bases). The ends were cut back, 4 bases at V and 5 bases at J, with 17 bases in the middle. The germline gives CDR1 SNHLY, CDR2 FYNNEI. The CDR3 has 15 amino acids. The CDR3 DNA follows: TGTGCCAGCAGTGGAATAGCAGGGTTTGGGGAGACCCAGTACTTC. Translating gives CASSGIAGFGETQYF.